The source of this T cell receptor (beta chain) is a study of cytomegalovirus exposure and HLA in healthy donors. Background on the study: The roughly 120 million unique TCR beta sequences, from about 190 million T cells, were found by an earlier analysis.

The CDR3 consists of 13 residues. CDR1 KGHSH and CDR2 LQKENI come from the germline V gene. V was shortened by 4 bases and J by 4 bases, with 10 bases between the two germline ends. PCR involved 60 Vbeta and 13 Jbeta primers. Data came from immunoSEQ multiplex PCR; TCRdb stores just in-frame clones and leaves some out. Of roughly 98,000 clones in the sample, roughly 74% are singletons; the top ten hold around 3.2%. This clone has just one count. The clonotype comes from a female donor in good health and CMV-seropositive. The chain joins TRBV18 to TRBJ1-2; perhaps TRBD1 as D (5 bases). What was sequenced was PBMCs. This chain's CDR3 is CASSRDSTYGYTF. The CDR3 DNA sequence: TGTGCCAGCTCACGTGACAGCACCTATGGCTACACCTTC.